The rows below give T cell receptor beta chains drawn from one sample of a study of type 1 and type 2 diabetes patients. TCRdb used MiXCR to reprocess the multiplex PCR reads, holding one entry per CDR3 protein. The sample has under 300,000 distinct CDR3 sequences, approximately 50% seen once. Sequencing used peripheral blood mononuclear cells (PBMCs). These receptors all come from a young man with type 2 diabetes. Both conserved end residues are part of each CDR3. A D gene is named only where the DNA matches it firmly. Rows give clone size only sometimes, using once, few, many, or a class for an expanded clone.

D gene	V gene	clone size	J gene	CDR3 DNA	CDR3 protein
TRBD1	TRBV20-1	.	TRBJ2-3	TGCAGTGCAACCGACAGGGGGCGAGGCACAGATACGCAGTATTTT	CSATDRGRGTDTQYF
TRBD1	TRBV30	.	TRBJ1-2	TGTGCCTGGAGTCATACAGGGGGCTCGGGCTACACCTTC	CAWSHTGGSGYTF
.	TRBV10-3	.	TRBJ2-3	TGTGCCAGCAGCTTCGGCGGAATCCTTAGCACAGATACGCAGTATTTT	CASSFGGILSTDTQYF
.	TRBV19	.	TRBJ1-4	TGTGCCAGTAGTCAGCGTGTGACAACTAATGGAAAACTGTTTTTT	CASSQRVTTNGKLFF
TRBD1	TRBV24-1	.	TRBJ1-2	TGTGCCACCAGTGACGGGGACAGGGCCTATGGCTACACCTTC	CATSDGDRAYGYTF
.	TRBV20-1	.	TRBJ2-2	TGCAGTGCTAGCAGGGGGGTCACCGGGGAGCTGTTTTTT	CSASRGVTGELFF
.	TRBV7-9	.	TRBJ1-1	TGTGCCAGCGGTGACGGATATGAAGCTTTCTTT	CASGDGYEAFF
.	TRBV7-9	.	TRBJ1-2	TGTGCCAGCAGCTTAGGACCGGAGGGGGAGGGCTACACCTTC	CASSLGPEGEGYTF
TRBD1	TRBV2	few	TRBJ2-5	TGTGCCAGCAACGCCATAGACAGGGTTGGAGAGACCCAGTACTTC	CASNAIDRVGETQYF
.	TRBV3-1	.	TRBJ1-2	TGTGCCAGCAGCCAAGAAGGAGCGCAGGTCGCCGTGGGCTACACCTTC	CASSQEGAQVAVGYTF
.	TRBV4-1	once	TRBJ2-3	TGCGCCAGCAGCCCCCTATCCGGAGGAAGACGGGATACGCAGTATTTT	CASSPLSGGRRDTQYF
.	TRBV6-2/TRBV6-3	.	TRBJ1-2	TGTGCCAGCAGTCCCTCTGAAATTAACTATGGCTACACCTTC	CASSPSEINYGYTF
.	TRBV20-1	.	TRBJ1-5	TGCAGTGCTGGCAGGAGGGGTCAGCCCCAGCATTTT	CSAGRRGQPQHF
.	TRBV15	many	TRBJ1-1	TGTGCCACCAGCAACGTGGACACTGAAGCTTTCTTT	CATSNVDTEAFF
.	TRBV6-6	few	TRBJ1-2	TGTGCCAGCAGTTACGGTGCAGGAGATAACTATGGCTACACCTTC	CASSYGAGDNYGYTF
.	TRBV7-2	.	TRBJ2-7	TGTGCCAGCAGCTTAGAATTGGGGCCCCACGAGCAGTACTTC	CASSLELGPHEQYF
.	TRBV24-1	.	TRBJ2-2	TGTGCCACCAGTGTAGGGACAAACACCGGGGAGCTGTTTTTT	CATSVGTNTGELFF
TRBD1	TRBV12-3/TRBV12-4	.	TRBJ1-2	TGTGCCAGCAGAAGACTCACCGGGACAGGGATAGATGGCTACACCTTC	CASRRLTGTGIDGYTF
.	TRBV20-1	.	TRBJ1-2	TGCAGTGCAAATATGGGGGCCCACTATGGCTACACCTTC	CSANMGAHYGYTF
.	TRBV15	once	TRBJ2-4	TGTGCCACCAGCAGAGACCTTAAAGGGACGGACATTCAGTACTTC	CATSRDLKGTDIQYF
.	TRBV30	.	TRBJ1-2	TGTGCCAGTAGTATGCGGCTTGAGGTTTTTACACCGCGGAGTTACACCTTC	CASSMRLEVFTPRSYTF
TRBD2	TRBV20-1	.	TRBJ2-5	TGCAGTGCTTCACTGACTAGCGGGAGCCTCGTGGAGACCCAGTACTTC	CSASLTSGSLVETQYF
TRBD1	TRBV2	.	TRBJ2-7	TGTGCCAGCACGACAGGGGTCGAGCAGTACTTC	CASTTGVEQYF
.	TRBV25-1	many	TRBJ1-1	TGTGCCAGCAGTTACAAGGGGAACACTGAAGCTTTCTTT	CASSYKGNTEAFF
.	TRBV12-3/TRBV12-4	.	TRBJ1-1	TGTGCCAGCGGGAGGTGGGATGAAGCTTTCTTT	CASGRWDEAFF
.	TRBV27	few	TRBJ1-1	TGTGCCAGCAGTTTAATGGGGGACACTGAAGCTTTCTTT	CASSLMGDTEAFF
TRBD1	TRBV19	.	TRBJ2-7	TGTGCCAGTAGTGAGACAGGGGACGAGCAGTACTTC	CASSETGDEQYF
TRBD2	TRBV28	.	TRBJ2-7	TGTGCCAGCAGTTTAGTGGGACTAGTTACTTACGAGCAGTACTTC	CASSLVGLVTYEQYF
TRBD2	TRBV15	few	TRBJ2-1	TGTGCCACCAGCAGAGTCAGCGGGAGGGCCTTCAATGAGCAGTTCTTC	CATSRVSGRAFNEQFF
TRBD2	TRBV2	.	TRBJ2-1	TGTGCCAGCGGGAGGCTAGCGGGAGATAATGAGCAGTTCTTC	CASGRLAGDNEQFF
TRBD2	TRBV5-8	.	TRBJ2-5	TGTGCCAGCAGCTTCACTAGCGACACTGAGACCCAGTACTTC	CASSFTSDTETQYF
TRBD2	TRBV19	many	TRBJ2-7	TGTGCCAGTAGTGTTACTAGCGGTTACGAGCAGTACTTC	CASSVTSGYEQYF
.	TRBV6-6	.	TRBJ2-7	TGTGCCAGCAGTTATAACGGGGACGAGCAGTACTTC	CASSYNGDEQYF
.	TRBV6-6	.	TRBJ1-1	TGTGCCAGCAGTTATTCAAGGGGGAGAGAGACTGAAGCTTTCTTT	CASSYSRGRETEAFF
.	TRBV27	few	TRBJ2-1	TGTGCCAGCAGTCCCACCAGGAGGATCAGGCCCTACAATGAGCAGTTCTTC	CASSPTRRIRPYNEQFF
.	TRBV7-8	few	TRBJ1-5	TGTGCCAGCAGCCCATTCCTGAGCAATCAGCCCCAGCATTTT	CASSPFLSNQPQHF
.	TRBV10-2	.	TRBJ1-4	TGCGCCAGCAGTATTCGCTGGCGGGGTGAAAAACTGTTTTTT	CASSIRWRGEKLFF
.	TRBV2	.	TRBJ2-7	TGTGCCAGCAGTTTTCGCCGCAGTAACTACGAGCAGTACTTC	CASSFRRSNYEQYF
TRBD2	TRBV7-2	.	TRBJ2-1	TGTGCCAGCAGCCTAGCGGGCCGGACTAGAATCCAGTTCTTC	CASSLAGRTRIQFF
.	TRBV7-2	.	TRBJ2-7	TGTGCCAGCAGATCGACGGTGACCTACGAGCAGTACTTC	CASRSTVTYEQYF
.	TRBV9	.	TRBJ2-3	TGTGCCAGCAGCGTAGAAACAGATACGAAGTATTTT	CASSVETDTKYF
TRBD1	TRBV5-1	.	TRBJ1-6	TGCGCCAGCAGCCGCGTCGGGACAGGGAGTTCACCCCTCCACTTT	CASSRVGTGSSPLHF
.	TRBV7-8	.	TRBJ2-7	TGTGCCAGCAGCTTAACCCCTTTCCACGAGCAGTACTTC	CASSLTPFHEQYF
.	TRBV7-8	many	TRBJ2-6	TGTGCCAGCAGCTCCCCCGGGTCTGGGGCCAACGTCCTGACTTTC	CASSSPGSGANVLTF
.	TRBV20-1	.	TRBJ1-1	TGCAGTGCTAGAGAAGTCGGGGGAGCTTTCTTT	CSAREVGGAFF
TRBD2	TRBV2	.	TRBJ2-7	TGTGCCAGCAGGGAGGCGGGGGTAGCGGGACTACTCGCCTACGAGCAGTACTTC	CASREAGVAGLLAYEQYF
.	TRBV12-3/TRBV12-4	few	TRBJ1-2	TGTGCCAGCGCCCGTCCTCCTAACTATGGCTACACCTTC	CASARPPNYGYTF
TRBD1	TRBV7-6	.	TRBJ1-6	TGTGCCAGCAGCTCGGCTCAGGGGGCATTTAATTCACCCCTCCACTTT	CASSSAQGAFNSPLHF
TRBD1	TRBV7-3	.	TRBJ2-6	TGTGCCAGCAGAGTAACTAGGTCAGGGGGCACTGGGGCCAACGTCCTGACTTTC	CASRVTRSGGTGANVLTF
.	TRBV20-1	.	TRBJ2-7	TGCAGTGCTAGCGGGAGTAGCTCTGGATACGAGCAGTACTTC	CSASGSSSGYEQYF
TRBD1	TRBV19	.	TRBJ2-3	TGTGCCAGTACCAATCCCGACAGGGCTGATACGCAGTATTTT	CASTNPDRADTQYF
.	TRBV7-9	once	TRBJ2-3	TGTGCCAGCAGTTTAAACCCCGAGTACACGCAGTATTTT	CASSLNPEYTQYF
.	TRBV19	few	TRBJ1-1	TGTGCCACCCCTAGGAGCGACATTGTCAACGCCCCGGGTACTGAAGCTTTCTTT	CATPRSDIVNAPGTEAFF
TRBD2	TRBV2	few	TRBJ2-5	TGCGCCAGCAGTGAACGCCTAGCGGGGTTAGAGACCCAGTACTTC	CASSERLAGLETQYF